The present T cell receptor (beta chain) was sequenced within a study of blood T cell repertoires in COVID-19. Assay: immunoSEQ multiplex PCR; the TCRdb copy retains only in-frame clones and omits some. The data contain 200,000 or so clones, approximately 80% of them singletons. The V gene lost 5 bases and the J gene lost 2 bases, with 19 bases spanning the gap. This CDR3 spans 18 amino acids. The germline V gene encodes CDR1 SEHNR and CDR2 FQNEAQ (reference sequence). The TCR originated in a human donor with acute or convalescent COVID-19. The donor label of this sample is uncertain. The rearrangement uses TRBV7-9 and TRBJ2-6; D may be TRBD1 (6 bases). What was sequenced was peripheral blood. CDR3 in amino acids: CASSPLGQGRAGANVLTF. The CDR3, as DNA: TGTGCCAGCAGCCCCCTTGGCCAGGGGCGGGCTGGGGCCAACGTCCTGACTTTC.